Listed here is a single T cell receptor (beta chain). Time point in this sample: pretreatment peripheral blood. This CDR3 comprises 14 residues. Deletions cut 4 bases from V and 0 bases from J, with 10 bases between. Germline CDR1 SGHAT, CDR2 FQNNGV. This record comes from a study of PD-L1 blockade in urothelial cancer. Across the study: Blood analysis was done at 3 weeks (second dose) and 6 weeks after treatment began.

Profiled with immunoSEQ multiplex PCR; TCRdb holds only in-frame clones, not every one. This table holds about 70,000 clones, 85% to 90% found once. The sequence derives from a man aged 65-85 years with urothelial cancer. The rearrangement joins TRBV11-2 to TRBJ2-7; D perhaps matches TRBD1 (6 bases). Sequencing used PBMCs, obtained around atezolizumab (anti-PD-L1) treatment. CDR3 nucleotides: TGTGCCAGCAGCTCGACAGGAGTCTCCTACGAGCAGTACTTC. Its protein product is CASSSTGVSYEQYF.